Sequencing of this TCR beta chain was carried out in a study of response to subunit inactivated influenza vaccine. TCRdb processed the RT-PCR reads anew with MiXCR; each CDR3 protein has one entry. Of approximately 530,000 distinct CDR3 sequences in the sample, approximately 7.3% were seen once. This clonotype has a count of ten or more. The CDR3 spans 15 residues. Trimming left V 6 bases short and J 1 base short, with 14 bases between. Sample: PBMCs from blood, taken roughly 24 months after vaccination. V and J are TRBV12-3 or TRBV12-4 and TRBJ2-3; D might be TRBD2 (6 bases). The receptor was isolated from a man aged 45-69 years who received an inactivated influenza vaccine. For the CDR3, the DNA is TGTGCCAGCAGCCGGGGGACTTCAGGCACAGATACGCAGTATTTT. Its protein is CASSRGTSGTDTQYF.